The TCR beta chain under discussion was sequenced for a study of shared T cell receptors in the human thymus (dated by TCRdb to the early 2020s). Some background on the complete study: The study examined how self-reactive, shared T-cell receptor alpha chains are generated in the human thymus.

Receptors were amplified or captured by the immunoSEQ multiplex PCR assay. Here the immuneACCESS table is served through TCRdb, limited to in-frame sequences with V and J called. Missing clones are a known gap in these copies; in checked studies unresolved V genes cover under half, and the rest lacks a known reason. The sample includes hundreds of thousands of clones, with roughly 90% observed a single time. Together, the top ten hold over 0.008% of the sample. Including the terminal cysteine and phenylalanine, the CDR3 comprises 15 residues. Solely the CDR3 DNA is kept, with 45 bases framed from the first base. Based on the germline V gene, the CDR1 and CDR2 sequences are SQVTM and ANQGSEA. Trimmed from V: 4 bases; trimmed from J: 4 bases; junction bases lacking a gene match: 9. As regards this clone: There is no known antigen for this receptor. The record has no base qualities; no much larger clone is one base away.

The same data also contributed to another study, on human thymus T cells. The other study reports the following: Donors were immunologically healthy infants undergoing open corrective cardiac surgery for congenital heart defects in Finland. Thymus tissue was collected as surgical resects that were removed during corrective cardiac surgery. Usage of V and J gene segments appeared to be biased in both the thymic and the peripheral blood repertoires. According to the related research, thymic TCR repertoires were highly overlapping among unrelated individuals. The study characterized TCR alpha and beta repertoires from under ten infant thymus samples and a few related peripheral blood samples. Donor ages ranging from about 7 to 250 days were recorded, and about six male and a couple of female infants were included in the cohort. Thymocytes were released mechanically from tissue and stored at -70 °C as pellets of roughly 9.5-31 million cells. Genomic DNA was extracted from frozen cell pellets with a QIAsymphony instrument. Using the immunoSEQ multiplex PCR assay, the TCRB and TCRAD loci were amplified from a standardized quantity of quality-controlled genomic DNA. The amplicons spanned the V(D)J region and were long enough to cover the CDR3 and allow V and J genes to be identified. Through the commercial immunoSEQ service, the amplicons were sequenced on an Illumina platform. Primer bias and sequencing errors were corrected using previously described methods, and TCRAD and TCRB definitions followed the IMGT database. The repertoires were analysed using immunoSEQ Analyzer 3.0 and VDJTools for basic statistics, V/J segment usage, diversity estimates, rarefaction and pairwise overlap. Diversity was estimated using the Chao1, ChaoE, Efron-Thisted, Shannon and inverse Simpson indices, and was also estimated on datasets down-sampled to the size of the smallest sample. Repertoire overlap was determined by strict matching of CDR3 nucleotide sequence, V gene and J gene, and Jaccard-based multidimensional scaling clustering was applied. Thymus samples yielded on average approximately 800,000 unique TCRB clonotypes, compared with some 83,000 from blood samples.

The chain couples TRBV29-1 to TRBJ2-5; 10 nucleotides in the junction match TRBD2. The source of this sequence is a boy under three years old with a congenital heart defect. Donor details come from another sample of the same person, matched by shared clones. Source material: thymocytes. The CDR3 in this case is CSVVGVLAGTETQYF. The DNA sequence is given as TGCAGCGTTGTTGGCGTACTAGCGGGAACAGAGACCCAGTACTTC.